The present entry profiles one T cell receptor beta chain with its context. In TCRdb, the RT-PCR reads were re-called with MiXCR into one record per CDR3 protein. The sample has around 700,000 distinct CDR3 sequences; 13% to 15% are singletons. Trimming at V came to 1 base and at J to 5 bases, leaving 4 bases not matched to a gene. The CDR3 runs to 14 residues. Germline loops: CDR1 DFQATT, CDR2 SNEGSKA (reference sequence). Sample: memory CD4+ T cells from blood. V is TRBV20-1 and J is TRBJ2-1, with 8 bases that match TRBD2. The clonotype originates from a female donor in good health, serving as a healthy control. CDR3 amino acids: CSARVIAGNNEQFF. Here the CDR3 DNA reads TGCAGTGCTAGAGTTATAGCGGGAAACAATGAGCAGTTCTTC.